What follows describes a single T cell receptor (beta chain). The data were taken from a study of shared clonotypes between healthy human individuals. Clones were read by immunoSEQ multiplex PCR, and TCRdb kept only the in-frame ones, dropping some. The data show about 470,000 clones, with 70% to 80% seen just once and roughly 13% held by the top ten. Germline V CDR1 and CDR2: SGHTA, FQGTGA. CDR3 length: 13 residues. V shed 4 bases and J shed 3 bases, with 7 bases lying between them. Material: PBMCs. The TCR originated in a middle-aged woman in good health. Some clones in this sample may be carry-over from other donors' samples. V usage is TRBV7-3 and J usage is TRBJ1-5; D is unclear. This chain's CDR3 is CASSSGLNQPQHF. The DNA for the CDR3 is TGTGCCAGCAGCTCAGGACTCAATCAGCCCCAGCATTTT.